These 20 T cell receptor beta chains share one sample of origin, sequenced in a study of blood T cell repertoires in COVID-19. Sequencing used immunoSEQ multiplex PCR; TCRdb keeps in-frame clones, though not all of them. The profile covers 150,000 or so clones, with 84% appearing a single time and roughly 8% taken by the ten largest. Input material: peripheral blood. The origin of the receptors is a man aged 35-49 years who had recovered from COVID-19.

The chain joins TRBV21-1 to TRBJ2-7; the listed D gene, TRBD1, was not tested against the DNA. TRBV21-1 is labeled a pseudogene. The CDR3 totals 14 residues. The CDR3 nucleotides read TGTGCCAGCAGCAGGGGGACAGCCCTCTACGAGCAGTACTTC. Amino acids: CASSRGTALYEQYF.

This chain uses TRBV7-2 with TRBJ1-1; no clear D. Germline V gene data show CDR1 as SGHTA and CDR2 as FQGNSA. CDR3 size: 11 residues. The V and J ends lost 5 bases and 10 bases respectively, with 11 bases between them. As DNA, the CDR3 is TGTGCCAGCAGCCCCGTAGAGGGAGCTTTCTTT. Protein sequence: CASSPVEGAFF.

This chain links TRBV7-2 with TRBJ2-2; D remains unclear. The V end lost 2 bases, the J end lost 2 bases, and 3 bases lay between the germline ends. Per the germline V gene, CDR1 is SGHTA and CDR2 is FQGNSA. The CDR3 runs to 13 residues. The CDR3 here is CASSLSNTGELFF. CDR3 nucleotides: TGTGCCAGCAGCTTAAGCAACACCGGGGAGCTGTTTTTT.

This chain's CDR3 is CASSGQGGQQPQHF. The CDR3 nucleotides read TGTGCCAGCAGCGGACAGGGAGGGCAGCAGCCCCAGCATTTT. This chain connects TRBV6-6 to TRBJ1-5; TRBD1 aligns across 8 bases. The CDR3 is 14 residues long. Germline V gene data show CDR1 as MNHNY and CDR2 as SVGAGI (reference sequence). V gave up 6 bases and J gave up 7 bases; unmatched junction bases: 8.

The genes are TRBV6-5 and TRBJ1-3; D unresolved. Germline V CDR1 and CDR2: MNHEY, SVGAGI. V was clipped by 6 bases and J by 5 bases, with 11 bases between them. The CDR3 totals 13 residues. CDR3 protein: CASRAPGRNTIYF. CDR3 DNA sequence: TGTGCCAGCAGGGCCCCCGGGAGAAACACCATATATTTT.

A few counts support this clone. Written as DNA, the CDR3 is TGTGCCAGCAGTGGTGGGGCCAATGAGCAGTTCTTC. Its translation: CASSGGANEQFF. The chain recombines TRBV25-1 with TRBJ2-1, with a tentative D call TRBD1 (5 bases). V gave up 4 bases and J gave up 6 bases, with 7 bases separating them. CDR1 and CDR2 (germline): MGHDK, SYGVNS. This CDR3 has 12 amino acids.

This chain's CDR3 is CSVEMANTEAFF. The CDR3 nucleotides read TGCAGCGTTGAAATGGCGAACACTGAAGCTTTCTTT. The rearrangement links TRBV29-1 to TRBJ1-1; the D is unclear. This CDR3 contains 12 residues. CDR1 SQVTM and CDR2 ANQGSEA come from the germline V gene. Trimming shortened V by 2 bases and J by 1 base, and 5 bases separated the two germline ends.

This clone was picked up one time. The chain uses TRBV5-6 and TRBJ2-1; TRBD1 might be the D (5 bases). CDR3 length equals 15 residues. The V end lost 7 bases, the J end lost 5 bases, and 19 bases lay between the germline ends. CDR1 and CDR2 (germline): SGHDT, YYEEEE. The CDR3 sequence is CASGRTQPSDNEQFF. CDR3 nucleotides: TGTGCCAGCGGCAGGACACAACCATCTGACAATGAGCAGTTCTTC.

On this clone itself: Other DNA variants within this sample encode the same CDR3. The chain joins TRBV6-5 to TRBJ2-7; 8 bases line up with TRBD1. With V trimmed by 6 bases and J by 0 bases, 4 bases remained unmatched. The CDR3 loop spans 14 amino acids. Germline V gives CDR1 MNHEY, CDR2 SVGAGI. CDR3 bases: TGTGCCAGCAGCCCAGACAGGGGCTCCTACGAGCAGTACTTC. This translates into CASSPDRGSYEQYF.

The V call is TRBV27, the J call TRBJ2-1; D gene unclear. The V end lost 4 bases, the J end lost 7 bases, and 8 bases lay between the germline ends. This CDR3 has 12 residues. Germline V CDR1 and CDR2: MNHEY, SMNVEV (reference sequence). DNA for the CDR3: TGTGCCAGCAGTTCCGCGGTTAATGAGCAGTTCTTC. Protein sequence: CASSSAVNEQFF.

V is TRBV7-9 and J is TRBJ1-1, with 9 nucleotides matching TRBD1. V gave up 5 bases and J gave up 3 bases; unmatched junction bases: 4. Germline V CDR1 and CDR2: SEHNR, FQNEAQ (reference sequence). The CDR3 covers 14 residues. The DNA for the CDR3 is TGTGCCAGCAGCCGACAGGGGGTCGACACTGAAGCTTTCTTT. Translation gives CASSRQGVDTEAFF.

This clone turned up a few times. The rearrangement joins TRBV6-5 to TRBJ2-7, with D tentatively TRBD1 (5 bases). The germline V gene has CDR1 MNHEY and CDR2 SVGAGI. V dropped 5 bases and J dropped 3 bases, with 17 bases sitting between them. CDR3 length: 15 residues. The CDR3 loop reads CASSRASLGVYEQYF. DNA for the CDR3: TGTGCCAGCAGTCGCGCCAGCCTAGGGGTCTACGAGCAGTACTTC.

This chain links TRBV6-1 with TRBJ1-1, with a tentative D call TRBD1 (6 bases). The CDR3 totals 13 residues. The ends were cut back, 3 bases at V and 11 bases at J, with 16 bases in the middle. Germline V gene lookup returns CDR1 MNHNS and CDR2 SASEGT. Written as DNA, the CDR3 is TGTGCCAGCAGTGAGGGACACCCCAATCTGGCTTTCTTT. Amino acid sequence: CASSEGHPNLAFF.

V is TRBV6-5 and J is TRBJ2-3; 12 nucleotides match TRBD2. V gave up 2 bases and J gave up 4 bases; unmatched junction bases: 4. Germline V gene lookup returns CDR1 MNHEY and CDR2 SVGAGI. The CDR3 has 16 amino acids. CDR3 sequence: CASSYHTSGRPDTQYF. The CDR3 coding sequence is TGTGCCAGCAGTTACCACACTAGCGGGAGGCCAGATACGCAGTATTTT.

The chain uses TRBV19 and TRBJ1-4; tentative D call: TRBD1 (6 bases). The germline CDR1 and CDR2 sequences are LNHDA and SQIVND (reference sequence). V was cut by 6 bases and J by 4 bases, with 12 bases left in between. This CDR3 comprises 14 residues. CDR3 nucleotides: TGTGCCAGTAGCCCGGACAGTTTTAATGAAAAACTGTTTTTT. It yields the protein CASSPDSFNEKLFF.

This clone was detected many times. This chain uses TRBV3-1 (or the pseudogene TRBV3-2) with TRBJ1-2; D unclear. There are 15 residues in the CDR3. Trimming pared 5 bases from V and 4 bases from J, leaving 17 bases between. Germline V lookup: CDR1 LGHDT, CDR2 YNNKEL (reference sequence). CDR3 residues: CASSEQVGGLYGYTF. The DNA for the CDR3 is TGTGCCAGCAGCGAGCAGGTGGGAGGACTCTATGGCTACACCTTC.

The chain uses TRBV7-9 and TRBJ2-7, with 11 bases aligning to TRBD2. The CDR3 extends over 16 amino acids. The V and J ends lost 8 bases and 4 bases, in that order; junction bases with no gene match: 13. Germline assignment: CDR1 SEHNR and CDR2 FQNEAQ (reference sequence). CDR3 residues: CASQTTEPSGRYEQYF. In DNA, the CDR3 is TGTGCCAGCCAAACAACAGAGCCTAGCGGGAGGTACGAGCAGTACTTC.

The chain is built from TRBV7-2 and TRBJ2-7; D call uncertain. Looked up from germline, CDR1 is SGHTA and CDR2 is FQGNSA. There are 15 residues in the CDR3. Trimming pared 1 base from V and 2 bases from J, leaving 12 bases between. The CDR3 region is CASSLDRSAAYEQYF. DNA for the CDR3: TGTGCCAGCAGCTTAGATCGTAGTGCTGCCTACGAGCAGTACTTC.

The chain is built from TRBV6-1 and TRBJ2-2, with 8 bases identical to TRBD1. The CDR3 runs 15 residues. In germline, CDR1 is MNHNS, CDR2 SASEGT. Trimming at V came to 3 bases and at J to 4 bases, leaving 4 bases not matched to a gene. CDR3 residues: CASSDRGRVTGELFF. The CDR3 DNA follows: TGTGCCAGCAGTGACAGGGGGCGGGTCACCGGGGAGCTGTTTTTT.

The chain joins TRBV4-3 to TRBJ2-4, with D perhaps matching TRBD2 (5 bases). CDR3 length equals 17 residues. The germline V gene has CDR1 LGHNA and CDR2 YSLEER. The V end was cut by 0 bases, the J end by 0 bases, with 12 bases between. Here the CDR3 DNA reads TGCGCCAGCAGCCAAGATCGAAGCGGCTTAGCCAAAAACATTCAGTACTTC. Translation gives CASSQDRSGLAKNIQYF.